This TCR beta chain was identified during a study of blood T cell repertoires in COVID-19 (dated by TCRdb to 2020 to 2021). Background on the whole study: Samples covering the acute and convalescent phases of COVID-19 were provided by collaborators in the United States, Italy and Spain. The prospective study material was composed of cDNA or gDNA derived from T cells, B-cell-depleted T cells, or PBMCs. Subjects who had been exposed to COVID-19, were actively infected with it, or had recovered from it provided the deeply sampled blood TCRbeta repertoires that made up the dataset. A freely available public database, intended as a resource for researchers studying the immune response to SARS-CoV-2, is where the repertoires were released. The samples were drawn from two sources: the first 160 participants of the ongoing ImmuneRACE study, and fewer than 1,500 subjects contributed by 6 global collaborators. Sample metadata almost always included a de-identified subject ID, COVID-19 status, age in years and sex. HLA class I and class II types, where available, came from metadata supplied by the sample provider rather than from assay-based typing.

The collaborating institutions used their own protocols to collect whole blood in K2EDTA tubes. For TCRbeta analysis, collaborator samples were shipped as frozen whole blood, as isolated PBMCs, or as DNA extracted from either sample type. Worth noting for this clone: Its antigen specificity is not known. Base qualities are missing; no much larger clone stands one base away.

The immunoSEQ Assay, a bias-controlled multiplex PCR, was used to amplify TCRbeta CDR3 regions from genomic DNA. The original methods were these. The number of nucleated cells in each sample was estimated by amplification of reference gene primers within the assay. To quantify the absolute abundance of each unique TCRbeta CDR3 rearrangement, sequence reads were collapsed and filtered. For each sample, productive Simpson clonality was calculated by taking the square root of Simpson's diversity index across productive rearrangements. As stored in TCRdb, this immuneACCESS dataset retains in-frame rearrangements with V and J assigned. A fraction of the clones does not appear; measured against another copy, unresolved V genes explain less than half of the discrepancy, and the remainder lacks a known reason. Clonal size and the V and J genes are those of that table, whereas D and trimming came from the DNA. Counted in this sample were 90,000 to 150,000 clones; about 85% of them appeared once. The top ten hold approximately 10% of the sample.

What the research found in general, with its limitations: How much clinical and demographic metadata was included differed by source and by participant, and the metadata was provided uncurated.

CDR1 SGDLS and CDR2 YYNGEE are derived from the germline V gene. The CDR3 measures 15 amino acids from cysteine to phenylalanine. The only DNA kept is the CDR3, 45 bases in frame from the first base. V and J lose 0 bases and 2 bases, and a span of 11 bases separates them. The chain uses TRBV9 and TRBJ1-2, with the D gene too uncertain to name. This TCR derives from a man of 80 years or more with acute or convalescent COVID-19. Material for sequencing was peripheral blood. The DNA sequence follows: TGTGCCAGCAGCGTAGAGGGCTCGGGGAACTATGGCTACACCTTC. The resulting protein is CASSVEGSGNYGYTF.